This T cell receptor beta chain comes out of a study of beta chain features in type 1 diabetes. This clone has more than one count but fewer than ten. Antigen: not known. Study-wide points: Type 1 diabetes patients showed a moderate but significant shortening of TCRB CDR3s in all four CD4+ subsets.

Expressed TCRB transcripts got sequenced, as all isolated RNA was reverse transcribed. Sequenced by immunoSEQ multiplex PCR; TCRdb stores in-frame clones only, minus some. This sample has under 950,000 clones, with 15% to 20% found just once. Per germline, CDR1 KGHSH and CDR2 LQKENI. V lost 2 bases and J 4 bases, leaving 14 bases between the germline ends. The CDR3 is 15 residues long. This TCR came from a woman aged 18-29 years in good health. What was sequenced was naive CD4+ T cells from blood. The J gene is TRBJ2-5, the V gene TRBV18, with D tentatively TRBD1 or TRBD2 (5 bases each). DNA for the CDR3: TGTGCCAGCTCACCAGTCCGGGGCTTGGGAGAGACCCAGTACTTC. The encoded protein is CASSPVRGLGETQYF.